These 7 T cell receptor beta chains came from one sample sequenced in a study of human T cells and chemical hapten exposure. TCRdb fed the RACE reads into MiXCR, producing one record per CDR3 protein. This table holds about 64,000 distinct CDR3 sequences, 11% found once. Specified time point: patch test 3, about 24 weeks after DPC sensitization. Treatment of the sample: therapeutic diphenylcyclopropenone sensitization with weekly scalp DPC. Here the sequenced sample was whole blood, taken in connection with sensitization to the hapten diphenylcyclopropenone (DPC). These receptors were collected from a woman aged 25-40 years with alopecia areata. Some clones in this sample may be carry-over from other donors' samples.

This clonotype showed up just a few times. The V call is TRBV11-1, the J call TRBJ2-3; D is unresolved. Germline values: CDR1 SGHAT, CDR2 FQDESV (reference sequence). This CDR3 is built from 13 residues. V lost 0 bases and J lost 3, with 4 bases in between. Here the CDR3 DNA reads TGTGCCAGCAGCTTAGCCGAGACAGATACGCAGTATTTT. Translated, it gives CASSLAETDTQYF.

This chain links TRBV29-1 with TRBJ1-1; D might be TRBD1 (6 bases). CDR3 length equals 13 residues. The germline CDR1 and CDR2 sequences are SQVTM and ANQGSEA. With 7 bases removed from V and 7 bases from J, the gap between germline ends came to 19 bases. In DNA, the CDR3 is TGCAGCGCTGCGGAGACCGGGGGCGGTGAAGCTTTCTTT. This codes for CSAAETGGGEAFF.

The chain joins TRBV28 to TRBJ1-6; D gene ambiguous. The V end lost 3 bases, the J end lost 8 bases, and 5 bases lay between the germline ends. The CDR3 totals 12 residues. The germline V gene has CDR1 MDHEN and CDR2 SYDVKM. CDR3: CASSLSDSPLHF. In nucleotides, the CDR3 is TGTGCCAGCAGTTTGTCTGATTCACCCCTCCACTTT.

The chain is built from TRBV27 and TRBJ1-2; D might be TRBD1 (6 bases). Trimming left V 5 bases short and J 2 bases short, with 12 bases between. This CDR3 comprises 14 residues. In germline, CDR1 is MNHEY, CDR2 SMNVEV (reference sequence). Here the CDR3 DNA reads TGTGCCAGCAGTCTCGACAGGTCAAACTATGGCTACACCTTC. It codes for CASSLDRSNYGYTF.

V and J are TRBV5-5 and TRBJ1-4, with D tentatively TRBD1 (5 bases). V dropped 3 bases and J dropped 6 bases, with 12 bases sitting between them. Germline CDR1 and CDR2: SGHKS and YYEKEE (reference sequence). This CDR3 has 14 amino acids. As DNA, the CDR3 is TGTGCCAGCAGCTGGCAGGGAGGGGATGAAAAACTGTTTTTT. Amino acid sequence: CASSWQGGDEKLFF. Full variable domain (remainder filled in from reference TRBV5-5 and TRBJ1-4): DAGVTQSPTHLIKTRGQQVTLRCSPISGHKSVSWYQQVLGQGPQFIFQYYEKEERGRGNFPDRFSARQFPNYSSELNVNALLLGDSALYLCASSWQGGDEKLFFGSGTQLSVL.

This clonotype was seen ten or more times. This rearrangement joins TRBV6-5 to TRBJ2-5; 9 positions match TRBD1. The V gene end was trimmed by 6 bases and the J gene end by 5 bases; junction bases not matched to a gene: 4. The CDR3 runs 13 residues. In germline, CDR1 is MNHEY, CDR2 SVGAGI. The DNA of the CDR3 is TGTGCCAGCAGGCCTACAGGGGGCGAGACCCAGTACTTC. Translation gives CASRPTGGETQYF.

This rearrangement joins TRBV1 to TRBJ1-2; TRBD1, the D gene given by the table, was not confirmed from the DNA. TRBV1 is flagged as a pseudogene. This CDR3 contains 13 residues. The DNA for the CDR3 is TGCACCAGCTTGTGGACAGAGAAATATGGCTACACCTTC. This codes for CTSLWTEKYGYTF.